This entry concerns a single T cell receptor beta chain. Its antigen specificity is not known. Base qualities are missing; no much larger clone stands one base away. V trim: 4 bases; J trim: 0 bases; unmatched bases: 15. CDR1 and CDR2, looked up from the germline V gene, are MDHEN and SYDVKM. Spanning cysteine to phenylalanine, the CDR3 consists of 20 amino acids. Just CDR3 DNA is preserved here, 60 bases in frame from base 1. The sample comes from a study of sequential checkpoint blockade in melanoma (dated by TCRdb to the late 2010s). About the full investigation: Using 1:1 randomization, the trial assigned patients either to first-line nivolumab followed by ipilimumab (arm A) or to ipilimumab followed by nivolumab (arm B). Maintenance nivolumab came after each of the two trial sequences. The same lesion was the source of around 80% of the matched pre- and post-treatment tumor biopsy pairs. Matched tumor biopsies were taken from approximately 20 patients before treatment and at week 13, after single-agent nivolumab (arm A) or ipilimumab (arm B). DNA from around 95 pretreatment melanoma tumor samples underwent TCRbeta immunosequencing. General findings and caveats noted by the study authors: Tumor T-cell fraction and clonality correlated with PD-L1 staining and CD8+ T-cell counts but not with mutational load. Among patients in arm A, the nivolumab-first arm, pretreatment tumor TIL clonality was associated with response (P = .04). Patients whose tumor T-cell fraction and clonality increased by week 13 were about 30 times more likely to achieve clinical benefit. Small sample sizes and reduced statistical power limited the within-arm analyses of tumor T-cell fraction. Validation of the response-prediction model combining TCR metrics and mutation burden is needed in larger, independent patient cohorts.

The immunoSEQ Assay was used to immunosequence TCRbeta CDR3 regions from genomic DNA. Prior to high-throughput sequencing, genomic DNA was amplified by bias-controlled multiplex PCR. Per the original workflow: To quantify the absolute abundance of each unique TCRbeta CDR3 region, the sequences were collapsed and filtered. Clonality was defined as 1 minus Pielou's evenness and was calculated using productive rearrangements only. Tumor T-cell fraction was calculated by normalizing TCRbeta template counts to usable DNA, which was estimated from several housekeeping genes. A previously published method was used to identify clones whose frequencies were significantly greater in on-treatment samples than in baseline samples. As stored in TCRdb, this immuneACCESS dataset retains in-frame rearrangements with V and J assigned. A fraction of the clones does not appear; measured against another copy, unresolved V genes explain less than half of the discrepancy, and the remainder lacks a known reason. V and J calls and clone size are given by that table; D and trimming were obtained from the DNA. Here the sample has some 9,200 clones; approximately 25% occur a single time. The leading ten clones occupy approximately 12% of the sample.

Explained via the paper, the treatment or condition label denotes: randomized to nivolumab then ipilimumab (arm A) or the reverse (arm B). Prior DNA-damaging chemotherapy had not been received by any trial patient. The samples were obtained from melanoma patients enrolled in CheckMate 064, an open-label, randomized phase II trial testing sequential checkpoint blockade. Genomic DNA from formalin-fixed paraffin-embedded (FFPE) tissue samples served as the input for tumor TCR sequencing. This TCR derives from a human donor with melanoma. The rearranged chain carries TRBV28 and TRBJ2-2; 9 central bases correspond to TRBD1. The sequencing here drew on tumor tissue (inferred from file names), taken from a patient given nivolumab and ipilimumab in sequence. CDR3 sequence: CASSSTSFPRTGANTGELFF. The DNA sequence is TGTGCCAGCAGTTCCACATCGTTCCCCCGGACAGGGGCGAACACCGGGGAGCTGTTTTTT.